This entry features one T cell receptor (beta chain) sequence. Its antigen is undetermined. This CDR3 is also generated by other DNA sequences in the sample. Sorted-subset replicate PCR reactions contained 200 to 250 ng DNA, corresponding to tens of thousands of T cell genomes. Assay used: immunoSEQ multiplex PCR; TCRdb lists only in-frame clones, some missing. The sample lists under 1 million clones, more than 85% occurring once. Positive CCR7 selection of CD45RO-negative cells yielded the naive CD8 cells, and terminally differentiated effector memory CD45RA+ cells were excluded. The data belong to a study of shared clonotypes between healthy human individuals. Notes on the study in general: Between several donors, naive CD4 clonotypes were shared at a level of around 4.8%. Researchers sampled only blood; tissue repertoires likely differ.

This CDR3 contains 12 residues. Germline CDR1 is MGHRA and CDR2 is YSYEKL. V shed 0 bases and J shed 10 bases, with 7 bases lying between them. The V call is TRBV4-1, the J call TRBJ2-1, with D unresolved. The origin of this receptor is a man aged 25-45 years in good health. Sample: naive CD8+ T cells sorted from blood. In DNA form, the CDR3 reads TGCGCCAGCAGCCAAGATCGTACCGAGCAGTTCTTC. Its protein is CASSQDRTEQFF.